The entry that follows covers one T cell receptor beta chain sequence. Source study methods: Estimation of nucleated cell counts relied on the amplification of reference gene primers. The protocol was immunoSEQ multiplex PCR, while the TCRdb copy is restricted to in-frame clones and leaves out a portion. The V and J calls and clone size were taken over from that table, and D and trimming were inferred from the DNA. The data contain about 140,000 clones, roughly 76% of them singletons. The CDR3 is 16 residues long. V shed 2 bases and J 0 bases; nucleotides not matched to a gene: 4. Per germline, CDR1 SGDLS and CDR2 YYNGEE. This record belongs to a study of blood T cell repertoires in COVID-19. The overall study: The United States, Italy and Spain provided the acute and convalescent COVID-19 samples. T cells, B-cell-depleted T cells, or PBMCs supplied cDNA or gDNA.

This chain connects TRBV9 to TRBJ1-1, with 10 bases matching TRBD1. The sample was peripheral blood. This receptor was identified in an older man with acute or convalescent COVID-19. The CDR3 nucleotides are TGTGCCAGCAGCGTTGGACAGGGGGGTTTGAACACTGAAGCTTTCTTT. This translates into CASSVGQGGLNTEAFF.